These 28 T cell receptor beta chains came from one sample sequenced in a study of blood T cell repertoires in COVID-19. Repertoires were generated with immunoSEQ multiplex PCR, while TCRdb's copy carries only in-frame clones and drops some. The sample shows some 73,000 clones, over 75% of them seen only once. Sequencing input: peripheral blood. Source of these receptors: an older woman with acute or convalescent COVID-19.

The chain links TRBV5-1 to TRBJ2-7, with a possible D match to TRBD2 (5 bases). Trimming stripped 4 bases from V and 2 bases from J, with 13 bases between. The CDR3 is 14 residues long. Germline V gene data show CDR1 as SGHRS and CDR2 as YFSETQ. CDR3 DNA sequence: TGCGCCAGCAGCCCTAGTCCCGGGGCCTACGAGCAGTACTTC. Translated: CASSPSPGAYEQYF.

The CDR3 nucleotides are TGTGCCAGCAGTTACTTGGGCAAGGATCAGCCCCAGCATTTT. Translated, it gives CASSYLGKDQPQHF. The gene calls are TRBV6-5 and TRBJ1-5; D gene uncertain. Germline lookup yields CDR1 MNHEY and CDR2 SVGAGI. This CDR3 is 14 amino acids long. V gave up 1 base and J gave up 5 bases, with 9 bases separating them.

The gene calls are TRBV4-2 and TRBJ2-5, with D possibly TRBD1 on 6 matching bases. CDR1 is LGHNA, CDR2 YNFKEQ, per germline. The V and J ends lost 1 base and 3 bases respectively, with 9 bases between them. CDR3 size: 14 residues. This CDR3 is CASSQGTAEETQYF. CDR3 nucleotide sequence: TGTGCCAGCAGCCAAGGGACAGCAGAAGAGACCCAGTACTTC.

The chain employs TRBV19 and TRBJ1-5; D is possibly TRBD1 (5 bases). Deletions cut 7 bases from V and 1 base from J, with 14 bases between. This CDR3 spans 15 amino acids. Germline CDR1 is LNHDA and CDR2 is SQIVND (reference sequence). The CDR3 loop reads CASTRGGGSNQPQHF. The DNA of the CDR3 is TGTGCCAGTACCCGCGGGGGGGGGAGCAATCAGCCCCAGCATTTT.

The CDR3 sequence: CASSESTGTGYTF. The CDR3, as DNA: TGCGCCAGCAGTGAGTCGACTGGTACGGGCTACACCTTC. The rearrangement uses TRBV10-1 and TRBJ1-2, with D unclear. The CDR3 runs 13 residues. V lost 0 bases, J lost 8 bases, and 10 bases lay in between. Germline V CDR1 and CDR2: WNHNN, SYGVQD (reference sequence).

This clone was picked up one time. This chain uses TRBV19 with TRBJ1-4, with D hard to call. Germline CDR1 and CDR2: LNHDA and SQIVND (reference sequence). V lost 11 bases, J lost 7 bases, and 17 bases lay in between. CDR3 length: 13 residues. CDR3 region: CAAGGRVVEKLFF. CDR3 DNA sequence: TGTGCCGCAGGAGGCCGGGTGGTTGAAAAACTGTTTTTT.

Written as DNA, the CDR3 is TGTGCCAGCAGTTTATCGGGTCAGCGATTGAGCAATCAGCCCCAGCATTTT. Translating it yields CASSLSGQRLSNQPQHF. The chain has TRBV27 and TRBJ1-5; the D is unclear. V was shortened by 0 bases and J by 1 base, with 13 bases between the two germline ends. This CDR3 comprises 17 residues. Germline CDR1 is MNHEY and CDR2 is SMNVEV (reference sequence).

The J gene is TRBJ1-2, the V gene TRBV18; D might be TRBD1 (5 bases). Germline loops: CDR1 KGHSH, CDR2 LQKENI. Between the trimmed V and J ends, which lost 8 bases and 1 base, there was a span of 17 bases. The CDR3 runs to 15 residues. The DNA of the CDR3 is TGTGCCAGCGGGGGAGGTCAGCACCGTAACTATGGCTACACCTTC. Protein: CASGGGQHRNYGYTF.

The V call is TRBV18, the J call TRBJ1-2, with D possibly TRBD1 on 5 matching bases. Germline-derived CDR1 and CDR2 are KGHSH and LQKENI. Trimming took off 0 bases at V and 2 bases at J, with 16 bases between the two ends. This CDR3 comprises 17 residues. The CDR3 DNA sequence: TGTGCCAGCTCACCACCGGGTGCGGGGCACATCAACTATGGCTACACCTTC. Its translation is CASSPPGAGHINYGYTF. Supplemented by reference TRBV18 and TRBJ1-2, the full variable domain reads NAGVMQNPRHLVRRRGQEARLRCSPMKGHSHVYWYRQLPEEGLKFMVYLQKENIIDESGMPKERFSAEFPKEGPSILRIQQVVRGDSAAYFCASSPPGAGHINYGYTFGSGTRLTVV.

This clone was seen a few times. V gene TRBV6-5 combines with J gene TRBJ2-7; 12 positions agree with TRBD1. The CDR3 covers 15 residues. CDR1 and CDR2 (germline): MNHEY, SVGAGI. Trimming took 6 bases from V and 2 from J; bases not matched to a gene: 5. This chain's CDR3 is CASSRDRGPAYEQYF. The CDR3 coding sequence is TGTGCCAGCAGCAGGGACAGGGGGCCAGCCTACGAGCAGTACTTC.

The gene calls are TRBV6-2 or TRBV6-3 and TRBJ2-5, with D perhaps TRBD1 (6 bases). Germline V gene sequence: CDR1 MNHEY, CDR2 SVGEGT. V was clipped by 4 bases and J by 4 bases, with 10 bases between them. This CDR3 comprises 13 residues. CDR3 DNA sequence: TGTGCCAGCAGTTTCGGCAGGGGAGAGACCCAGTACTTC. As protein: CASSFGRGETQYF.

The chain uses TRBV25-1 and TRBJ2-7, with D possibly TRBD2 on 5 matching bases. V was pared by 0 bases and J by 6 bases, with 18 bases between. Germline assignment: CDR1 MGHDK and CDR2 SYGVNS. This CDR3 comprises 16 residues. The CDR3: CASSEYGGPQSPEQYF. The CDR3, as DNA: TGTGCCAGCAGTGAATATGGCGGGCCCCAAAGTCCCGAGCAGTACTTC.

The chain has TRBV6-5 and TRBJ1-5; no clear D. The CDR3 sequence is 12 residues long. Germline-derived CDR1 and CDR2 are MNHEY and SVGAGI. Trimming took 7 bases from V and 5 from J, leaving 9 bases between them. The CDR3: CASTFSDQPQHF. In DNA, the CDR3 is TGTGCCAGCACTTTTTCCGATCAGCCCCAGCATTTT.

The chain recombines TRBV7-2 with TRBJ1-5; D possibly corresponds to TRBD1 (6 bases). CDR1 and CDR2 (germline): SGHTA, FQGNSA. V lost 1 base to trimming and J lost 2 bases, with 15 bases between them. This CDR3 comprises 17 residues. In DNA form, the CDR3 reads TGTGCCAGCAGCTTAGGTAGGGGGGGCGTCGGCAATCAGCCCCAGCATTTT. Protein sequence: CASSLGRGGVGNQPQHF.

V usage is TRBV29-1 and J usage is TRBJ1-1; D remains ambiguous. V was trimmed by 4 bases and J by 7 bases, leaving 10 bases between them. This CDR3 contains 11 residues. The germline V gene has CDR1 SQVTM and CDR2 ANQGSEA. The CDR3 protein is CSVGAGNEAFF. CDR3 nucleotide sequence: TGCAGCGTTGGGGCCGGGAATGAAGCTTTCTTT.

This clone has a handful of counts. V and J are TRBV4-1 and TRBJ2-7; 8 nucleotides match TRBD2. V lost 0 bases to trimming and J lost 5 bases; unmatched junction nucleotides: 9. Germline V gene data show CDR1 as MGHRA and CDR2 as YSYEKL. The length of the CDR3 is 16 residues. In nucleotides, the CDR3 is TGCGCCAGCAGCCAAGATTATCCCGGGGGGGTAAACGAGCAGTACTTC. Its translation is CASSQDYPGGVNEQYF.

The chain joins TRBV6-5 to TRBJ1-2; 7 bases align to TRBD1. The CDR3 has 12 residues. Germline CDR1 reads MNHEY; CDR2 reads SVGAGI. The junction had 5 bases not matched to a gene; V was cut back by 6 bases and J by 7 bases. The CDR3 DNA follows: TGTGCCAGCAGGACAGGGCAGAGTGGCTACACCTTC. It yields the protein CASRTGQSGYTF.

This clone was recorded only once. This sequence joins TRBV3-1 (or the pseudogene TRBV3-2) and TRBJ2-7; 7 nucleotides line up with TRBD1. Losses at the gene ends were 3 bases for V and 5 bases for J; bases not matched to a gene: 10. The CDR3 is 15 amino acids. Germline lookup yields CDR1 LGHDT and CDR2 YNNKEL (reference sequence). This CDR3 reads CASSQTTGNLHEQYF. In DNA, the CDR3 is TGTGCCAGCAGCCAGACGACAGGGAATCTCCACGAGCAGTACTTC.

The chain combines TRBV2 with TRBJ2-1; a possible D gene is TRBD1 (6 bases). CDR1 is SNHLY, CDR2 FYNNEI, per germline. The CDR3 is 14 amino acids. Between the trimmed V and J ends, which lost 5 bases and 3 bases, there was a span of 11 bases. The CDR3 region has the DNA TGTGCCAGCAGTCGGCAGGGGCTCTACAATGAGCAGTTCTTC. This translates into CASSRQGLYNEQFF.

The gene calls are TRBV7-9 and TRBJ1-2; 8 bases fit TRBD1. The germline CDR1 and CDR2 sequences are SEHNR and FQNEAQ (reference sequence). This CDR3 is built from 13 residues. J gave up 8 bases and V 4 bases, and 6 bases lay outside the gene matches. CDR3 DNA sequence: TGTGCCAGCAGCTCGGACAGGGTGAAGGGCTACACCTTC. This translates into CASSSDRVKGYTF.

V is TRBV3-1 (or the pseudogene TRBV3-2) and J is TRBJ2-7; tentative D call: TRBD2 (6 bases). Germline V gene data show CDR1 as LGHDT and CDR2 as YNNKEL (reference sequence). This CDR3 is built from 14 residues. V lost 3 bases and J 2 bases, leaving 11 bases between the germline ends. The CDR3 loop reads CASSQGGYTYEQYF. In DNA form, the CDR3 reads TGTGCCAGCAGCCAGGGGGGATACACCTACGAGCAGTACTTC.

V usage is TRBV2 and J usage is TRBJ2-7; D possibly corresponds to TRBD1 (5 bases). V was trimmed by 6 bases and J by 0 bases, leaving 9 bases between them. CDR3 size: 13 residues. CDR1 and CDR2 from the germline V gene are SNHLY and FYNNEI. The CDR3 loop reads CASRLRASYEQYF. The CDR3 nucleotides read TGTGCCAGCAGGCTCAGGGCCTCCTACGAGCAGTACTTC.

The chain links TRBV4-1 to TRBJ2-7, with a possible D match to TRBD1 (5 bases). The CDR3 is 14 amino acids. Germline CDR1 and CDR2: MGHRA and YSYEKL. The V gene lost 0 bases and the J gene lost 3 bases, with 9 bases spanning the gap. CDR3 loop: CASSQDRQNYEQYF. Here the CDR3 DNA reads TGCGCCAGCAGCCAAGATCGACAGAACTACGAGCAGTACTTC.

The V and J genes are TRBV15 and TRBJ2-7; TRBD2 is a possible D gene (5 bases). The V gene's germline CDR1 is LNHNV and CDR2 YYDKDF (reference sequence). The CDR3 spans 14 residues. The V end lost 3 bases, the J end lost 0 bases, and 9 bases lay between the germline ends. The CDR3 sequence is CATSRDGDSYEQYF. The CDR3, as DNA: TGTGCCACCAGCAGGGACGGGGACTCCTACGAGCAGTACTTC.

The rearrangement uses TRBV28 and TRBJ2-5; TRBD2 aligns across 13 bases. After removal of 10 bases from V and 1 base from J, the junction contained 3 bases not matched to a gene. CDR1 is MDHEN and CDR2 is SYDVKM in the germline V gene. The CDR3 extends over 14 amino acids. The CDR3 protein is CATRTSGGQETQYF. The CDR3 bases are TGTGCCACCAGGACTAGCGGGGGCCAAGAGACCCAGTACTTC.

The J gene is TRBJ2-7, the V gene TRBV5-1; 10 bases are shared with TRBD2. This CDR3 is built from 15 residues. The V and J ends lost 8 bases and 5 bases, in that order; junction bases with no gene match: 13. The germline V gene encodes CDR1 SGHRS and CDR2 YFSETQ. CDR3 sequence (DNA): TGCGCCAGTACAAGGGCTAGCGGGGGTATCGACGAGCAGTACTTC. It encodes CASTRASGGIDEQYF.

V gene TRBV5-4 combines with J gene TRBJ1-2; the D gene is possibly TRBD1 (6 bases). Germline V gene data show CDR1 as SGHNT and CDR2 as YYREEE (reference sequence). V was shortened by 3 bases and J by 4 bases, with 19 bases between the two germline ends. The CDR3 loop spans 16 amino acids. The CDR3 nucleotides read TGTGCCAGCAGCTATCTTGACGGGGGGGGCACCTATGGCTACACCTTC. Protein product: CASSYLDGGGTYGYTF. Together with reference TRBV5-4 and TRBJ1-2, the CDR3 gives the full variable domain: ETGVTQSPTHLIKTRGQQVTLRCSSQSGHNTVSWYQQALGQGPQFIFQYYREEENGRGNFPPRFSGLQFPNYSSELNVNALELDDSALYLCASSYLDGGGTYGYTFGSGTRLTVV.

The V and J genes are TRBV9 and TRBJ2-1; the D gene is possibly TRBD2 (6 bases). CDR1 SGDLS and CDR2 YYNGEE come from the germline V gene. The CDR3 is 15 amino acids. V was cut by 0 bases and J by 2 bases, with 9 bases left in between. CDR3 nucleotides: TGTGCCAGCAGCGTAGAATCGGGGGCCTACAATGAGCAGTTCTTC. Protein product: CASSVESGAYNEQFF.